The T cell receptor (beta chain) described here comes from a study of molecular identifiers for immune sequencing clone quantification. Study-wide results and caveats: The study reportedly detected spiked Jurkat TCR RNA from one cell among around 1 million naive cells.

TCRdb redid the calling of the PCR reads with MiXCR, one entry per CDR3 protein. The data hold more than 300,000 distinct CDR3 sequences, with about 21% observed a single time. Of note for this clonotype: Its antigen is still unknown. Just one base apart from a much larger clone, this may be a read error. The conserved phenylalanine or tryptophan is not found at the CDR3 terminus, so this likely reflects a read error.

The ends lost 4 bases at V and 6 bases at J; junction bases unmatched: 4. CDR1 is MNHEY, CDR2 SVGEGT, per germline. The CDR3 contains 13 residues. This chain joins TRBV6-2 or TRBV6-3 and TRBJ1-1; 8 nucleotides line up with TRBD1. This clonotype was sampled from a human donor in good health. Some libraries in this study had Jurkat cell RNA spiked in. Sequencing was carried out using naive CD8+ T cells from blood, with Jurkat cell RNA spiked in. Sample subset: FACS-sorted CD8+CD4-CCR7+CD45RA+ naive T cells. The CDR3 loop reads CASSSTGAPEAFL. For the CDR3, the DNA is TGTGCCAGCAGTTCGACAGGGGCCCCTGAAGCTTTCCTT.